This T cell receptor (beta chain) was sequenced for a study of shared T cell receptors in the human thymus. The method was immunoSEQ multiplex PCR; TCRdb's version includes in-frame clones alone and lacks a portion of them. The table has more than 550,000 clones, approximately 85% seen once; the top ten hold over 0.008%. Looked up from germline, CDR1 is MNHEY and CDR2 is SVGAGI. V shed 2 bases and J 2 bases; nucleotides not matched to a gene: 8. This CDR3 is 16 amino acids long. These data were also reused for a study on human thymus T cells.

V and J are TRBV6-5 and TRBJ2-7; 8 nucleotides line up with TRBD1. The receptor comes from a girl in the first two years of life with a congenital heart defect. The sequencing sample was made of thymocytes. Here the CDR3 DNA reads TGTGCCAGCAGTTACCCGACGGGACAGGATACCTACGAGCAGTACTTC. Translation gives CASSYPTGQDTYEQYF.